The sequence of this T cell receptor (beta chain) was determined in a study of blood T cells in healthy people across ages. Germline V gene sequence: CDR1 LNHNV, CDR2 YYDKDF (reference sequence). This CDR3 is 14 amino acids long. Trimming shortened V by 0 bases and J by 5 bases, and 11 bases separated the two germline ends. Each sample used at least 6 million PBMCs. PCR was performed a second time for roughly 7 to 11 cycles using a sample-barcoded 5' primer and a J-beta primer mix. TCRdb ran MiXCR on the 5' RACE reads and lists one entry per CDR3 protein. The top ten hold under 3% of the sample, which has around 800,000 distinct CDR3 sequences, roughly 25% seen once. This sample was shared with a second study, whose subject was T cells of mothers and their children. That report notes: Material was donated by three healthy Caucasian mothers and their six children. For related and unrelated pairs alike, thymic selection shapes TCR recombination output similarly. With unrelated pairs as the comparison, related mother-child pairs had a slightly higher overlap that was not significant.

This receptor was obtained from a boy between 10 and 17 years old in good health. V usage is TRBV15 and J usage is TRBJ2-7; D ambiguous. Input material: blood. The CDR3 region is CATSREGSVHEQYF. The DNA for the CDR3 is TGTGCCACCAGCAGAGAGGGGTCCGTGCACGAGCAGTACTTC.